A selection of T cell receptor beta chains follows, all from one sample in a study of blood T cell repertoires in COVID-19. Clones were read by immunoSEQ multiplex PCR, and TCRdb kept only the in-frame ones, dropping some. The sample records 52,000 or so clones, about 70% being singletons. Material: peripheral blood. The receptors originated from a man aged 50 or older with active or convalescent COVID-19. The CDR3 runs from the conserved cysteine through the conserved F or W. Fields, in order: D gene, V gene, J gene, clone size, CDR3 protein, CDR3 DNA. A D gene is named only where the DNA matches it firmly. The size of a clone is reported for some rows only, either as once, few or many, or as a class for expanded clones.

D: TRBD2
V: TRBV6-5
J: TRBJ2-7
size: NA
CDR3: CAWGSGTYEQYF
DNA: TGTGCCTGGGGTAGCGGGACCTACGAGCAGTACTTC

D: NA
V: TRBV9
J: TRBJ2-7
size: NA
CDR3: CASSVSMESYEQYF
DNA: TGTGCCAGCAGCGTATCTATGGAGTCCTACGAGCAGTACTTC

D: NA
V: TRBV6-5
J: TRBJ1-1
size: NA
CDR3: CASSRRESGTEAFF
DNA: TGTGCCAGCAGTCGTAGGGAGAGTGGGACTGAAGCTTTCTTT

D: NA
V: TRBV7-3
J: TRBJ1-6
size: NA
CDR3: CASSLTWGTNSPLHF
DNA: TGTGCCAGCAGCTTAACGTGGGGCACAAATTCACCCCTCCACTTT

D: NA
V: TRBV27
J: TRBJ1-1
size: NA
CDR3: CASSHKRSTEAFF
DNA: TGTGCCAGCAGTCATAAGAGGAGCACTGAAGCTTTCTTT

D: TRBD1
V: TRBV30
J: TRBJ2-7
size: NA
CDR3: CALKPGTGVSEQYF
DNA: TGTGCTCTTAAACCGGGGACAGGGGTTAGCGAGCAGTACTTC

D: NA
V: TRBV9
J: TRBJ2-3
size: NA
CDR3: CASSVVTHGDTQYF
DNA: TGTGCCAGCAGCGTAGTGACTCATGGAGATACGCAGTATTTT

D: NA
V: TRBV29-1
J: TRBJ2-6
size: NA
CDR3: CSVEGGAGANVLTF
DNA: TGCAGCGTCGAGGGGGGGGCTGGGGCCAACGTCCTGACTTTC

D: NA
V: TRBV19
J: TRBJ2-3
size: NA
CDR3: CATAMLRGNGYADTQYF
DNA: TGTGCCACCGCCATGTTACGCGGGAATGGTTATGCAGATACGCAGTATTTT

D: TRBD2
V: TRBV19
J: TRBJ2-1
size: few
CDR3: CASKEGGLAGRNEQFF
DNA: TGTGCCAGTAAGGAAGGTGGGCTAGCGGGACGTAATGAGCAGTTCTTC

D: NA
V: TRBV12-3/TRBV12-4
J: TRBJ1-2
size: NA
CDR3: CASSSETNYGYTF
DNA: TGTGCCAGCAGTTCTGAGACAAATTATGGCTACACCTTC

D: NA
V: TRBV5-4
J: TRBJ1-1
size: NA
CDR3: CASSLDRFAEAFF
DNA: TGTGCCAGCAGCTTGGATAGATTCGCTGAAGCTTTCTTT

D: TRBD1
V: TRBV16
J: TRBJ1-4
size: NA
CDR3: CASSPRTGGANEKLFF
DNA: TGTGCCAGCAGCCCCCGGACAGGGGGCGCGAATGAAAAACTGTTTTTT

D: NA
V: TRBV11-3
J: TRBJ2-3
size: NA
CDR3: CASSLEQGTQYF
DNA: TGTGCCAGCAGCTTAGAGCAGGGTACGCAGTATTTT

D: NA
V: TRBV10-1
J: TRBJ1-1
size: NA
CDR3: CASSEDRYHTEAFF
DNA: TGCGCCAGCAGTGAGGACAGGTACCACACTGAAGCTTTCTTT

D: NA
V: TRBV4-2
J: TRBJ2-7
size: few
CDR3: CASSQWEFYEQYF
DNA: TGTGCCAGCAGCCAATGGGAGTTCTACGAGCAGTACTTC

D: TRBD1
V: TRBV18
J: TRBJ1-5
size: NA
CDR3: CASSSRDRDNQPQHF
DNA: TGTGCCAGCTCGTCCCGGGACAGGGACAATCAGCCCCAGCATTTT

D: TRBD2
V: TRBV7-3
J: TRBJ2-5
size: NA
CDR3: CASSSGLAGGYQETQYF
DNA: TGTGCCAGCAGCTCAGGACTAGCGGGGGGTTACCAAGAGACCCAGTACTTC

D: TRBD1
V: TRBV18
J: TRBJ1-1
size: NA
CDR3: CASSPRSTGETAEAFF
DNA: TGTGCCAGCTCCCCAAGAAGCACAGGGGAGACGGCTGAAGCTTTCTTT

D: NA
V: TRBV9
J: TRBJ2-3
size: once
CDR3: CASSVDLAADTQYF
DNA: TGTGCCAGCAGCGTAGATCTAGCTGCAGATACGCAGTATTTT

D: NA
V: TRBV24-1
J: TRBJ2-1
size: NA
CDR3: CATSSRTVNEQFF
DNA: TGTGCCACCAGTAGCCGGACAGTCAATGAGCAGTTCTTC

D: TRBD1
V: TRBV6-6
J: TRBJ2-1
size: NA
CDR3: CASSYSTGAEQFF
DNA: TGTGCCAGCAGTTACTCCACAGGGGCTGAGCAGTTCTTC

D: NA
V: TRBV18
J: TRBJ1-1
size: NA
CDR3: CASSDTRLGRVNTEAFF
DNA: TGTGCCAGCTCAGATACTCGTTTAGGCAGGGTGAACACTGAAGCTTTCTTT

D: NA
V: TRBV2
J: TRBJ1-2
size: few
CDR3: CASSEFGGIYGYTF
DNA: TGTGCCAGCAGTGAATTTGGGGGGATTTATGGCTACACCTTC

D: TRBD1
V: TRBV7-2
J: TRBJ2-1
size: NA
CDR3: CASSANRGNEQFF
DNA: TGTGCCAGCAGCGCCAACAGGGGCAATGAGCAGTTCTTC

D: NA
V: TRBV4-1
J: TRBJ1-5
size: NA
CDR3: CASSGALGSGQPQHF
DNA: TGCGCCAGCAGCGGGGCGCTAGGGTCCGGTCAGCCCCAGCATTTT

D: TRBD1
V: TRBV10-3
J: TRBJ2-2
size: few
CDR3: CATRQGANTGELFF
DNA: TGTGCCACCCGACAGGGGGCGAACACCGGGGAGCTGTTTTTT

D: TRBD1
V: TRBV25-1
J: TRBJ1-2
size: NA
CDR3: CASSAGTGGYGYTF
DNA: TGTGCCAGCAGTGCCGGGACAGGGGGCTATGGCTACACCTTC

D: TRBD1
V: TRBV5-1
J: TRBJ1-6
size: NA
CDR3: CASSPEGQGANSPLHF
DNA: TGCGCCAGCAGCCCGGAGGGACAGGGGGCGAATTCACCCCTCCACTTT

D: NA
V: TRBV28
J: TRBJ1-2
size: NA
CDR3: CASSETGNYGYTF
DNA: TGTGCCAGCAGTGAGACAGGCAACTATGGCTACACCTTC

D: TRBD2
V: TRBV29-1
J: TRBJ2-1
size: NA
CDR3: CSVDLGSGKNEQFF
DNA: TGCAGCGTTGATTTGGGTAGCGGGAAGAATGAGCAGTTCTTC

D: TRBD1
V: TRBV29-1
J: TRBJ1-1
size: once
CDR3: CSVGSGQGATGTEAFF
DNA: TGCAGCGTTGGATCCGGACAGGGGGCGACTGGCACTGAAGCTTTCTTT

D: TRBD2
V: TRBV7-2
J: TRBJ2-3
size: few
CDR3: CASSLSPPGGVTDTQYF
DNA: TGTGCCAGCAGCTTATCCCCCCCGGGGGGGGTCACAGATACGCAGTATTTT

D: TRBD1
V: TRBV7-9
J: TRBJ1-6
size: NA
CDR3: CASSPGTDNSPLHF
DNA: TGTGCCAGCAGCCCCGGGACAGATAATTCACCCCTCCACTTT

D: TRBD1
V: TRBV19
J: TRBJ2-7
size: NA
CDR3: CASSPLETGEPYEQYF
DNA: TGTGCCAGTAGCCCCCTGGAAACAGGGGAACCCTACGAGCAGTACTTC

D: TRBD1
V: TRBV5-5
J: TRBJ2-1
size: NA
CDR3: CASSFGTGAPNEQFF
DNA: TGTGCCAGCAGCTTTGGGACAGGGGCCCCCAATGAGCAGTTCTTC

D: TRBD1
V: TRBV18
J: TRBJ2-7
size: NA
CDR3: CASSPGGARQGEQYF
DNA: TGTGCCAGCTCACCCGGGGGAGCGAGACAGGGGGAGCAGTACTTC

D: NA
V: TRBV6-6
J: TRBJ1-5
size: few
CDR3: CASRTQDNQPQHF
DNA: TGTGCCAGCAGGACACAGGACAATCAGCCCCAGCATTTT

D: TRBD1
V: TRBV6-5
J: TRBJ1-3
size: once
CDR3: CASSYGTGGLNTIYF
DNA: TGTGCCAGCAGTTACGGTACAGGGGGCCTAAACACCATATATTTT

D: NA
V: TRBV14
J: TRBJ2-1
size: NA
CDR3: CASSQKPGSYNEQFF
DNA: TGTGCCAGCAGCCAAAAACCCGGCTCCTACAATGAGCAGTTCTTC

D: NA
V: TRBV7-3
J: TRBJ2-7
size: NA
CDR3: CASSLTPGPYEQYF
DNA: TGTGCCAGCAGCTTAACACCGGGTCCTTACGAGCAGTACTTC

D: TRBD2
V: TRBV5-4
J: TRBJ2-7
size: NA
CDR3: CASSPSGLAGSYEQYF
DNA: TGTGCCAGCAGCCCCTCGGGACTAGCGGGATCCTACGAGCAGTACTTC

D: NA
V: TRBV7-9
J: TRBJ2-2
size: NA
CDR3: CASSLISTGELFF
DNA: TGTGCCAGCAGCTTAATCAGCACCGGGGAGCTGTTTTTT

D: NA
V: TRBV9
J: TRBJ2-1
size: few
CDR3: CASSVRLAPYNEQFF
DNA: TGTGCCAGCAGCGTACGGCTAGCGCCATACAATGAGCAGTTCTTC

D: NA
V: TRBV2
J: TRBJ1-3
size: NA
CDR3: CASSEQGTSGNTIYF
DNA: TGTGCCAGCAGTGAGCAGGGAACGTCTGGAAACACCATATATTTT

D: TRBD2
V: TRBV18
J: TRBJ2-1
size: NA
CDR3: CASSPPAGRSYNEQFF
DNA: TGTGCCAGCTCACCACCAGCGGGAAGATCCTACAATGAGCAGTTCTTC

D: TRBD1
V: TRBV14
J: TRBJ2-3
size: NA
CDR3: CASRRSRDRSKSADTQYF
DNA: TGTGCCAGCAGGAGAAGCCGGGACAGGTCAAAGTCCGCAGATACGCAGTATTTT

D: NA
V: TRBV5-6
J: TRBJ1-2
size: few
CDR3: CASSPGTNYGYTF
DNA: TGTGCCAGCAGCCCCGGGACAAACTATGGCTACACCTTC

D: TRBD1
V: TRBV25-1
J: TRBJ2-5
size: few
CDR3: CASGSNRGPETQYF
DNA: TGTGCCAGCGGATCTAACAGGGGCCCGGAGACCCAGTACTTC

D: NA
V: TRBV30
J: TRBJ1-6
size: NA
CDR3: CAWTGVGPLHF
DNA: TGTGCCTGGACAGGGGTAGGGCCCCTCCACTTT

D: NA
V: TRBV11-2
J: TRBJ2-3
size: NA
CDR3: CASSVRLSDTQYF
DNA: TGTGCCAGCAGCGTCCGACTTTCCGATACGCAGTATTTT

D: NA
V: TRBV28
J: TRBJ2-1
size: NA
CDR3: CASTDGGSAYNEQFF
DNA: TGTGCCAGCACGGACGGAGGGAGCGCCTACAATGAGCAGTTCTTC

D: NA
V: TRBV5-1
J: TRBJ2-1
size: NA
CDR3: CASSPEGVSYNEQFF
DNA: TGCGCCAGCAGCCCAGAAGGGGTCTCCTACAATGAGCAGTTCTTC

D: TRBD1
V: TRBV30
J: TRBJ2-3
size: NA
CDR3: CAWSVGGQVGTDTQYF
DNA: TGTGCCTGGAGTGTAGGGGGACAGGTTGGGACAGATACGCAGTATTTT

D: NA
V: TRBV2
J: TRBJ2-7
size: NA
CDR3: CASSATRGAPPYEQYF
DNA: TGTGCCAGCAGTGCGACGCGGGGCGCACCCCCCTACGAGCAGTACTTC